Following are 26 T cell receptor beta chains from one sample sequenced in a study of cytomegalovirus exposure and HLA in healthy donors. The PCR made use of 60 Vbeta and 13 Jbeta primers. Clones were read by immunoSEQ multiplex PCR, and TCRdb kept only the in-frame ones, dropping some. The table includes about 140,000 clones, about 80% detected once. Sequencing was done on a sample of PBMCs. The receptors derive from a woman under 40 in good health and CMV-seronegative.

DNA of the CDR3: TGTGCCAGCAGCTACCAGGGGAGGGACACTGAAGCTTTCTTT. This encodes CASSYQGRDTEAFF. The chain is built from TRBV27 and TRBJ1-1; a possible D gene is TRBD1 (6 bases). Trimming left V 6 bases short and J 3 bases short, with 14 bases between. Germline V gene sequence: CDR1 MNHEY, CDR2 SMNVEV (reference sequence). The CDR3 has 14 amino acids.

This chain joins TRBV15 and TRBJ2-2, with D maybe TRBD2 (7 bases). The germline gives CDR1 LNHNV, CDR2 YYDKDF (reference sequence). V lost 6 bases, J lost 7 bases, and 18 bases lay in between. CDR3 size: 15 residues. The CDR3 coding sequence is TGTGCCACCAGTGTCGGCGGGGGCGGAGGCGGGGAGCTGTTTTTT. Translating gives CATSVGGGGGGELFF.

This chain links TRBV19 with TRBJ1-4; the D gene is possibly TRBD1 (6 bases). The V gene's germline CDR1 is LNHDA and CDR2 SQIVND (reference sequence). V shed 7 bases and J shed 7 bases, with 16 bases lying between them. The CDR3 is 14 residues long. CDR3: CASMLRGIGEKLFF. The CDR3 region has the DNA TGTGCCAGTATGCTCAGGGGAATTGGTGAAAAACTGTTTTTT.

The table lists this clone with many counts. The J gene is TRBJ2-5, the V gene TRBV6-1; D not certain. CDR1 MNHNS and CDR2 SASEGT come from the germline V gene. The CDR3 is 13 residues long. Trimming pared 6 bases from V and 2 bases from J, leaving 10 bases between. As DNA, the CDR3 is TGTGCCAGCAGGAGGCCCGATCAAGAGACCCAGTACTTC. Amino acid sequence: CASRRPDQETQYF.

The chain combines TRBV6-5 with TRBJ1-2, with D hard to call. Germline CDR1 and CDR2: MNHEY and SVGAGI. The CDR3 is 13 residues long. The V and J ends lost 0 bases and 8 bases respectively, with 10 bases between them. CDR3 region: CASSYSSTQGYTF. The CDR3 DNA reads TGTGCCAGCAGTTACTCGTCGACACAAGGCTACACCTTC.

The chain uses TRBV6-4 and TRBJ2-1, with 11 bases lining up with TRBD2. This CDR3 comprises 15 residues. CDR1 MRHNA and CDR2 SNTAGT come from the germline V gene. The V segment lost 3 bases and the J segment 9 bases; nucleotides outside the gene matches: 7. The CDR3 is CASSERLAGFGEQFF. For the CDR3, the DNA is TGTGCCAGCAGTGAGAGACTAGCGGGGTTCGGTGAGCAGTTCTTC.

The chain uses TRBV9 and TRBJ2-7; maybe TRBD2 (5 bases). With 2 bases removed from V and 0 bases from J, the gap between germline ends came to 9 bases. This CDR3 has 14 amino acids. The germline gives CDR1 SGDLS, CDR2 YYNGEE. CDR3 sequence: CASSVGLASYEQYF. CDR3 coding DNA: TGTGCCAGCAGCGTGGGTCTAGCCTCCTACGAGCAGTACTTC.

This clone occurred a few times. This rearrangement joins TRBV18 to TRBJ1-1; 9 bases are a match to TRBD1. Germline V gene lookup returns CDR1 KGHSH and CDR2 LQKENI. V lost 6 bases and J lost 0; bases outside the gene matches: 5. The CDR3 contains 15 residues. The CDR3: CASSGQGNMNTEAFF. CDR3 coding DNA: TGTGCCAGCTCCGGACAGGGGAATATGAACACTGAAGCTTTCTTT.

The gene calls are TRBV5-4 and TRBJ2-7; 7 bases fit TRBD1. Germline CDR1 and CDR2: SGHNT and YYREEE (reference sequence). The length of the CDR3 is 15 residues. V trimming: 4 bases; J trimming: 0 bases; junction bases outside the gene matches: 7. The CDR3 spells CASSPRTGNSYEQYF. CDR3 nucleotides: TGTGCCAGCAGCCCGAGGACAGGTAACTCCTACGAGCAGTACTTC.

This clone occurred once. The chain carries TRBV9 and TRBJ2-2, with 15 bases fitting TRBD2. This CDR3 is 18 amino acids long. With 4 bases clipped from V and 5 bases from J, the junction kept 9 bases outside the gene matches. Germline loops: CDR1 SGDLS, CDR2 YYNGEE. The DNA for the CDR3 is TGTGCCAGCAGCACACATCCGGGACTAGCGGGGGGTACCGGGGAGCTGTTTTTT. Encoded protein: CASSTHPGLAGGTGELFF.

The chain carries TRBV6-4 and TRBJ1-1; perhaps TRBD1 as D (6 bases). Germline V gene data show CDR1 as MRHNA and CDR2 as SNTAGT. V lost 5 bases to trimming and J lost 4 bases, with 20 bases between them. This CDR3 contains 16 residues. CDR3 protein: CASSPQHRMGATEAFF. CDR3 sequence (DNA): TGTGCCAGCAGTCCCCAGCATCGTATGGGGGCCACTGAAGCTTTCTTT.

The V and J genes are TRBV10-2 and TRBJ1-1, with unresolved D. CDR1 is WSHSY, CDR2 SAAADI, per germline. The germline V and J ends were trimmed by 0 bases and 8 bases, with 10 bases remaining between them. The CDR3 is made up of 13 amino acids. DNA of the CDR3: TGCGCCAGCAGTGAGTCGCGGATCATAGAAGCTTTCTTT. Translated, it gives CASSESRIIEAFF.

This clone has just a few counts. The chain is built from TRBV29-1 and TRBJ2-7; perhaps TRBD2 as D (6 bases). The V and J ends lost 6 bases and 7 bases respectively, with 19 bases between them. Germline V gene lookup returns CDR1 SQVTM and CDR2 ANQGSEA. This CDR3 has 13 amino acids. The CDR3 DNA sequence: TGCAGCGTGGGGACCCCCCCTGGAGGGGAGCAGTACTTC. Translating gives CSVGTPPGGEQYF.

The chain joins TRBV30 to TRBJ1-6; possibly TRBD1 for D (6 bases). CDR3 length equals 16 residues. Germline loops: CDR1 GTSNPN, CDR2 SVGIG (reference sequence). V was trimmed by 1 base and J by 7 bases, leaving 17 bases between them. The CDR3 sequence is CAWSAPPGAFNSPLHF. The DNA of the CDR3 is TGTGCCTGGAGTGCTCCTCCAGGGGCCTTCAATTCACCCCTCCACTTT.

This clone was observed once. The chain employs TRBV6-5 and TRBJ1-1; D uncertain. The CDR3 extends over 14 amino acids. Germline CDR1 reads MNHEY; CDR2 reads SVGAGI. Trimming removed 0 bases from V and 5 bases from J, with 10 bases in between. CDR3 coding DNA: TGTGCCAGCAGTTACTCCGGGGAGGCGACTGAAGCTTTCTTT. Its protein is CASSYSGEATEAFF.

The chain carries TRBV27 and TRBJ1-4; D might be TRBD1 (5 bases). Trimming removed 5 bases at V and 4 bases at J, with 11 bases between. The germline V gene has CDR1 MNHEY and CDR2 SMNVEV (reference sequence). The CDR3 has 14 residues. DNA for the CDR3: TGTGCCAGCAGTCCAGGGTGGGGTAATGAAAAACTGTTTTTT. It is translated as CASSPGWGNEKLFF. Based on the CDR3 plus reference TRBV27 and TRBJ1-4, the full variable domain is EAQVTQNPRYLITVTGKKLTVTCSQNMNHEYMSWYRQDPGLGLRQIYYSMNVEVTDKGDVPEGYKVSRKEKRNFPLILESPSPNQTSLYFCASSPGWGNEKLFFGSGTQLSVL.

The sample holds one count of this clone. The V and J genes are TRBV2 and TRBJ1-4; no clear D gene. Trimming took off 4 bases at V and 7 bases at J, with 4 bases between the two ends. Germline V gives CDR1 SNHLY, CDR2 FYNNEI. The CDR3 covers 11 residues. This CDR3 is CASSATEKLFF. CDR3 coding DNA: TGTGCCAGCAGTGCTACTGAAAAACTGTTTTTT.

The rearrangement uses TRBV9 and TRBJ2-7; 9 bases fit TRBD2. With V trimmed by 0 bases and J by 6 bases, 4 bases remained unmatched. The CDR3 spans 14 residues. Germline assignment: CDR1 SGDLS and CDR2 YYNGEE. The CDR3 DNA follows: TGTGCCAGCAGCGTAGACCTAGCGGGGAGCGAGCAGTACTTC. Amino acids: CASSVDLAGSEQYF.

This sequence joins TRBV6-6 and TRBJ2-7; 9 bases fit TRBD1. The CDR3 runs 16 residues. Looked up from germline, CDR1 is MNHNY and CDR2 is SVGAGI (reference sequence). V was clipped by 2 bases and J by 5 bases; unmatched bases: 10. The CDR3 spells CASSYGNRGREHEQYF. CDR3 DNA: TGTGCCAGCAGTTACGGGAACAGGGGGCGCGAACACGAGCAGTACTTC.

The chain uses TRBV2 and TRBJ2-7, with unresolved D. Between the trimmed V and J ends, which lost 4 bases and 0 bases, there was a span of 4 bases. The length of the CDR3 is 12 residues. The germline V gene encodes CDR1 SNHLY and CDR2 FYNNEI. This chain's CDR3 is CASSVSSYEQYF. As DNA, the CDR3 is TGTGCCAGCAGTGTATCCTCCTACGAGCAGTACTTC.

This chain links TRBV6-5 with TRBJ1-1; 9 positions match TRBD1. Germline CDR1 is MNHEY and CDR2 is SVGAGI. V shed 5 bases, J shed 4 bases, and the junction held 8 bases outside the gene matches. This CDR3 region has 15 residues. CDR3 sequence reads: CASSGQQGAGTEAFF. The CDR3 nucleotides read TGTGCCAGCAGTGGCCAACAGGGGGCCGGCACTGAAGCTTTCTTT.

V usage is TRBV6-5 and J usage is TRBJ1-5, with D perhaps TRBD1 (6 bases). Per germline, CDR1 MNHEY and CDR2 SVGAGI. Between the trimmed V and J ends, which lost 7 bases and 0 bases, there was a span of 13 bases. CDR3 length equals 15 residues. The DNA of the CDR3 is TGTGCCAGCACTCGGACAGCGGATAGCAATCAGCCCCAGCATTTT. Translated: CASTRTADSNQPQHF.

The chain combines TRBV6-5 with TRBJ1-2; TRBD1 matches at 7 bases. This CDR3 is built from 15 residues. Germline CDR1 reads MNHEY; CDR2 reads SVGAGI. J gave up 4 bases and V 8 bases, and 13 bases lay outside the gene matches. DNA of the CDR3: TGTGCCAGCCAACGGGGGGGAGGGGGCCTCTATGGCTACACCTTC. Translated, it gives CASQRGGGGLYGYTF.

CDR3 sequence: CASSLDRGAFF. The CDR3 DNA sequence: TGTGCCAGCAGCTTAGATCGGGGAGCTTTCTTT. The chain joins TRBV7-2 to TRBJ1-1; D unclear. Trimming left V 1 base short and J 10 bases short, with 7 bases between. The CDR3 covers 11 residues. Germline assignment: CDR1 SGHTA and CDR2 FQGNSA. Together with reference TRBV7-2 and TRBJ1-1, the CDR3 gives the full variable domain: GAGVSQSPSNKVTEKGKDVELRCDPISGHTALYWYRQSLGQGLEFLIYFQGNSAPDKSGLPSDRFSAERTGGSVSTLTIQRTQQEDSAVYLCASSLDRGAFFGQGTRLTVV.

This sequence joins TRBV28 and TRBJ2-2; D is perhaps TRBD2 (5 bases). The CDR3 totals 14 residues. V lost 2 bases and J 4 bases, leaving 8 bases between the germline ends. Germline values: CDR1 MDHEN, CDR2 SYDVKM. CDR3 sequence (DNA): TGTGCCAGCAGTTTAAGGAGGCGCACCGGGGAGCTGTTTTTT. It translates to CASSLRRRTGELFF.

The chain carries TRBV2 and TRBJ1-1; 9 bases line up with TRBD1. The CDR3 extends over 15 amino acids. From germline, CDR1 is SNHLY and CDR2 FYNNEI. With V trimmed by 6 bases and J by 6 bases, 11 bases remained unmatched. CDR3 sequence (DNA): TGTGCCAGCAGAGGACCAACCGGACAGGGGTCTGAAGCTTTCTTT. It translates to CASRGPTGQGSEAFF.